The rows below give T cell receptor beta chains drawn from one sample of a study of vaccination and CD4 T cells after COVID-19. These receptors' targets are unknown. Each CDR3 protein is one row after TCRdb ran MiXCR on the PCR reads. The repertoire has 8,500 to 13,000 distinct CDR3 sequences, 64% of them found once; the top ten carry about a third. Sequenced input: CD4+ T cells from blood, cultured in vitro. Receptors originate from a human donor who had recovered from COVID-19. Each CDR3 is given without its conserved first and last residue. The size field is filled for only some rows; it gives once, few, many or a size class.

CDR3 | V | size | J
SAADRGGETQY | TRBV20-1 | few | TRBJ2-5
AHRAGGSNQPQH | TRBV6-2/TRBV6-3 | . | TRBJ1-5
ATSDGDRYGRGYT | TRBV24-1 | . | TRBJ1-2
SINRAAETQY | TRBV29-1 | . | TRBJ2-5
ASSRLQGPGELF | TRBV9 | . | TRBJ2-2
ASSLGTSVPYEQY | TRBV5-4 | . | TRBJ2-7
ASSLGPGGGGQETQY | TRBV7-2 | . | TRBJ2-5
ASSKLGADTQY | TRBV21-1 | . | TRBJ2-3
ATSQDNEQF | TRBV15 | once | TRBJ2-1
ASSESHSLLSYGYT | TRBV6-1 | few | TRBJ1-2
SAKTGSNQPQH | TRBV20-1 | . | TRBJ1-5
ASSGLAATDYNGYT | TRBV6-1 | . | TRBJ1-2
ASSSTTGGGEKLF | TRBV6-5 | . | TRBJ1-4
ASSPRGGQENTEAF | TRBV4-2 | . | TRBJ1-1
ATSDLGGPANTGELF | TRBV24-1 | . | TRBJ2-2